The clone carrying this T cell receptor (beta chain) has a handful of counts. Its specificity is unknown. The CDR3 spans 12 residues. V dropped 6 bases and J dropped 5 bases, with 11 bases sitting between them. From germline, CDR1 is SQVTM and CDR2 ANQGSEA. This sample was taken from a study of T cells in Graves' hyperthyroidism and ophthalmopathy. Study-wide findings and caveats: By a 13 V-J model, ophthalmopathy was set apart from stable hyperthyroidism.

Regions amplified from RNA transcripts were the TCR beta CDR3 regions. First-round RT-PCR targeting the TCR CDR3 was performed with the HTBI primer set. TCRdb passed the multiplex PCR reads through MiXCR, listing each CDR3 protein once. The table includes 270,000 or so distinct CDR3 sequences, less than 30% detected once. Sequencing input: blood. This clonotype originated in a man between 35 and 55 years old with Graves' hyperthyroidism that later progressed to Graves' ophthalmopathy. V gene TRBV29-1 combines with J gene TRBJ2-4; no definite D call. The DNA of the CDR3 is TGCAGCGTGTCCGGACGGGAAAACATTCAGTACTTC. Protein product: CSVSGRENIQYF.